A selection of T cell receptor beta chains follows, all from one sample in a study of blood T cell repertoires in COVID-19. Sequencing used immunoSEQ multiplex PCR; TCRdb keeps in-frame clones, though not all of them. The sample records under 200,000 clones, roughly 84% being singletons. Sample: peripheral blood. The receptor set was obtained from a woman over 75 with active or convalescent COVID-19. CDR3s include the opening cysteine and the closing phenylalanine or tryptophan. The D gene is left open where the match is weak. The size of a clone is reported for some rows only, either as once, few or many, or as a class for expanded clones.

TRBJ2-2,-,TRBV7-9,-,14,TGTGCCAGCAGCTTACAATCGGGGACCGGGGAGCTGTTTTTT,CASSLQSGTGELFF
TRBJ2-2,-,TRBV5-4,-,14,TGTGCCAGCAGCTTGGCGCAGGGCACCGGGGAGCTGTTTTTT,CASSLAQGTGELFF
TRBJ1-1,-,TRBV10-3,TRBD1,14,TGTGCCATCAGTGCCGGGACAGGCTACACTGAAGCTTTCTTT,CAISAGTGYTEAFF
TRBJ1-1,-,TRBV5-6,-,14,TGTGCCAGCAGCTTGGCCAGGGGTGGAAGTGAAGCTTTCTTT,CASSLARGGSEAFF
TRBJ2-1,-,TRBV29-1,-,12,TGCAGCGTTGAGGGGAGCTACAATGAGCAGTTCTTC,CSVEGSYNEQFF
TRBJ1-6,-,TRBV5-4,TRBD1,14,TGTGCCAGCAGCTCGGACAGGGGTAATTCACCCCTCCACTTT,CASSSDRGNSPLHF
TRBJ2-7,once,TRBV23-1,TRBD1,16,TGCGCCAGCAGTCAATCCCCCGGGACAGGCTACTACGAGCAGTACTTC,CASSQSPGTGYYEQYF
TRBJ2-5,once,TRBV29-1,-,13,TGCAGCGTTGATATGGGGTGGGAGGAGACCCAGTACTTC,CSVDMGWEETQYF
TRBJ2-5,-,TRBV5-6,-,13,TGTGCCAGCAGCTTCTATCCGGTGGAGACCCAGTACTTC,CASSFYPVETQYF
TRBJ1-1,once,TRBV4-3,TRBD1,18,TGCGCCAGCAGCCAAGGACTGCGGGACAGGGGGCAGGTAACTGAAGCTTTCTTT,CASSQGLRDRGQVTEAFF
TRBJ2-7,-,TRBV6-2/TRBV6-3,-,12,TGTGCCAGCAGTTACGAACAGAGCGAGCAGTACTTC,CASSYEQSEQYF
TRBJ1-2,-,TRBV19,-,15,TGTGCCAGTACACCCGGTGGGCCCCCAGGCTATGGCTACACCTTC,CASTPGGPPGYGYTF
TRBJ1-3,once,TRBV28,TRBD1,13,TGTGCCAGCCTCACAGGGGTCGGAAACACCATATATTTT,CASLTGVGNTIYF
TRBJ1-2,-,TRBV6-5,TRBD1,15,TGTGCCAGCAGTTTCGACAGGGAGAAAGGCTATGGCTACACCTTC,CASSFDREKGYGYTF
TRBJ2-3,-,TRBV6-6,TRBD2,15,TGTGCCAGCACCCCCCCCGGGGGGGCATCAGATACGCAGTATTTT,CASTPPGGASDTQYF
TRBJ1-6,-,TRBV7-2,-,15,TGTGCCAGCAGCTTACCTTGGGGGGGGAATTCACCCCTCCACTTT,CASSLPWGGNSPLHF
TRBJ2-4,-,TRBV11-2,TRBD1,19,TGTGCCAGCAGCTTAGATTCAGGACAGGGCCTTGTAACCAAAAACATTCAGTACTTC,CASSLDSGQGLVTKNIQYF
TRBJ1-1,-,TRBV6-2/TRBV6-3,-,16,TGTGCCAGCAGCCACGGGCAGGGGATAATGAACACTGAAGCTTTCTTT,CASSHGQGIMNTEAFF
TRBJ1-5,many,TRBV10-3,TRBD1,15,TGTGCCATCAGTGACTCGGACAGGGGACATCAGCCCCAGCATTTT,CAISDSDRGHQPQHF
TRBJ1-2,once,TRBV27,TRBD1,14,TGTGCCAGCAGGACAGGGGGCCAGCGAGAGGGCTACACCTTC,CASRTGGQREGYTF
TRBJ1-5,-,TRBV21-1,-,15,TGTGCCAGGCCGCAAGGCAGGGAGGCAAATTGGCCCCAGCATTTT,CARPQGREANWPQHF
TRBJ2-3,-,TRBV7-9,TRBD1,15,TGTGCCAGCAGACCCTTGGACAGGGCAGGAGATACGCAGTATTTT,CASRPLDRAGDTQYF
TRBJ2-1,-,TRBV7-8,TRBD2,15,TGTGCCAGCAGCTTAAGCGGGGGGGCCAGTAATGAGCAGTTCTTC,CASSLSGGASNEQFF
TRBJ2-7,-,TRBV19,TRBD1,13,TGTGCCAGTATGGGACAGGGTCACGGCGAGCAGTACTTC,CASMGQGHGEQYF
TRBJ2-3,-,TRBV13,-,14,TGTGCCAGCAGCTTACCCACAGTCACAGATACGCAGTATTTT,CASSLPTVTDTQYF
TRBJ1-2,-,TRBV5-4,TRBD1,12,TGTGCCAGCAGCCGGGACAGCTATGGCTACACCTTC,CASSRDSYGYTF
TRBJ1-2,once,TRBV6-2/TRBV6-3,TRBD1,13,TGTGCCAGCAGTTCTCAGGGGGCGCGTGGCTACACCTTC,CASSSQGARGYTF
TRBJ1-2,-,TRBV27,TRBD1,13,TGTGCCAGCAGTTACCGGGACAGGGGTGGCTACACCTTC,CASSYRDRGGYTF
TRBJ1-5,-,TRBV5-8,-,16,TGTGCCAGCAGCATGGGGGACACTTATAGCAATCAGCCCCAGCATTTT,CASSMGDTYSNQPQHF
TRBJ2-6,few,TRBV7-9,TRBD1,17,TGTGCCAGCAGCTTAATGGACAGGCCCTCTGGGGCCAACGTCCTGACTTTC,CASSLMDRPSGANVLTF
TRBJ1-3,-,TRBV9,-,15,TGTGCCAGCAGCGAACGGGGGGGCCCTGGAAACACCATATATTTT,CASSERGGPGNTIYF
TRBJ2-7,-,TRBV12-5,TRBD1,13,TGCGCTGTTTCCGGACAGGGGACTGATGAGCAGTACTTC,CAVSGQGTDEQYF
TRBJ2-7,-,TRBV6-5,-,10,TGTGCCAGCAGCGCAGGGGAAACTTACTTC,CASSAGETYF
TRBJ1-2,-,TRBV3-1/TRBV3-2,TRBD1,14,TGTGCCAGCAGCCCCCCGACAGGGCGCTATGGCTACACCTTC,CASSPPTGRYGYTF
TRBJ1-6,-,TRBV6-2/TRBV6-3,TRBD1,15,TGTGCCAGCAGCGGACAGGGATTGTATAATTCACCCCTCCACTTT,CASSGQGLYNSPLHF
TRBJ1-1,many,TRBV19,TRBD1,17,TGTGCCAGTAGTATCCGGGACAGGGGGCTAGGTAGCACTGAAGCTTTCTTT,CASSIRDRGLGSTEAFF
TRBJ1-4,-,TRBV29-1,TRBD1,12,TGCAGCGGCCAGGGGGCAGTAGGAAAACTGTTTTTT,CSGQGAVGKLFF
TRBJ2-5,-,TRBV6-5,-,13,TGTGCCAGCGGGCCTAATTTTGGGGAGACCCAGTACTTC,CASGPNFGETQYF
TRBJ1-4,-,TRBV6-5,-,15,TGTGCCAGCAGTTCTCCGGCGGGGGGGAGGGAAAAACTGTTTTTT,CASSSPAGGREKLFF
TRBJ2-7,-,TRBV29-1,-,14,TGCAGCGTCCGAGTACCGGGACAAACCTACGAGCAGTACTTC,CSVRVPGQTYEQYF
TRBJ1-5,few,TRBV4-3,-,15,TGCGCCAGCAGCCAAGCCTGGGCAGCGGATCAGCCCCAGCATTTT,CASSQAWAADQPQHF
TRBJ1-5,-,TRBV5-1,TRBD1,15,TGCGCCAGCAGCTTATCCGACAGGGTGAACCAGCCCCAGCATTTT,CASSLSDRVNQPQHF